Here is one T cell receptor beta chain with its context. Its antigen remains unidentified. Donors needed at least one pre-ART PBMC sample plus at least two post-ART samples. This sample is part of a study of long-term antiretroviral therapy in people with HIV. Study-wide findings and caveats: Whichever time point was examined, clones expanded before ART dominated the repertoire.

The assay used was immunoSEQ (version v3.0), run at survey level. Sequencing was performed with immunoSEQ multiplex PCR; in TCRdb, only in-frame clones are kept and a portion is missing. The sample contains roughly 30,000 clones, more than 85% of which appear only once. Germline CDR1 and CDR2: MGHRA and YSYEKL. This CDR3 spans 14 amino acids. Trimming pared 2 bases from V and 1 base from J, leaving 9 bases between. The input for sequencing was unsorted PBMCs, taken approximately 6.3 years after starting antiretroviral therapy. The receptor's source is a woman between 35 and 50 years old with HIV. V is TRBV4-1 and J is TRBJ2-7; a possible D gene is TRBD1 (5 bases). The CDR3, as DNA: TGCGCCAGCAGCCAACAGGGATATTCCTACGAGCAGTACTTC. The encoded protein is CASSQQGYSYEQYF.